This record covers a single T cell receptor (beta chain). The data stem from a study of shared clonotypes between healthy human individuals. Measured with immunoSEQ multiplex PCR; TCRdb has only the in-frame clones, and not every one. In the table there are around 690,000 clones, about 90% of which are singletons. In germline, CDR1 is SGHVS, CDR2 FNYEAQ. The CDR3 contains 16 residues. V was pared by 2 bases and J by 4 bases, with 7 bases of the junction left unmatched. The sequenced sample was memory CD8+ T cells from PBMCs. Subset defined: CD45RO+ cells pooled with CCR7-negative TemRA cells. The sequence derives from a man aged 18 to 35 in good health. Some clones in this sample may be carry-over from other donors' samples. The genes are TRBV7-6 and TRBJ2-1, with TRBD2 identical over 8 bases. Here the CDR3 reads CASSLSTGRVYNEQFF. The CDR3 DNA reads TGTGCCAGCAGCTTATCAACCGGGAGGGTTTACAATGAGCAGTTCTTC.